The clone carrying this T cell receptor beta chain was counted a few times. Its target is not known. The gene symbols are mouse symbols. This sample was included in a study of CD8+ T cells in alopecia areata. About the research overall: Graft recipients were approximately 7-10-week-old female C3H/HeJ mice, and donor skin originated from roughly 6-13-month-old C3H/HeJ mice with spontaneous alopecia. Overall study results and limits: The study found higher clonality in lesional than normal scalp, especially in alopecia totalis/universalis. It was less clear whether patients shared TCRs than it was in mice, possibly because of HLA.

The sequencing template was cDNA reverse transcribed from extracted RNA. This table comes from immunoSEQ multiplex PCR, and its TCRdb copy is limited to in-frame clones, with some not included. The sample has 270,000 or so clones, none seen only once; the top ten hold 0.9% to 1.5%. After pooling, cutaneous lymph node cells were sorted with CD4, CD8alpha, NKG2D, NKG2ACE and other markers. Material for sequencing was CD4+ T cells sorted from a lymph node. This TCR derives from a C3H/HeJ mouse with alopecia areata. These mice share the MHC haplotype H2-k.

Here the CDR3 reads CTCSARQGAYNSPLYF. The DNA read from the CDR3 is TGCACCTGCAGTGCAAGACAGGGGGCCTATAATTCGCCC. The chain combines TRBV1 with TRBJ1-6; TRBD1 aligns across 9 bases. From the germline J gene comes the end of the CDR3, since the read stops 3 residues before it. TRBJ1-6 is assigned to the ORF class and has an uncertain function. The CDR3 consists of 16 residues. The germline gives CDR1 NSQYPW, CDR2 LRSPGD (reference sequence). After removal of 2 bases from V and 2 bases from J, the junction contained 1 base not matched to a gene.